This T cell receptor (beta chain) stems from a study of CD4+ T cells in melanoma. Study-wide results and caveats: Neoantigen-specific CD4+ T cells in melanoma reportedly had diverse differentiation states. CD8+ T cell, macrophage and B cell function reportedly correlated with neoantigen-specific CD4+ T cells.

The CDR3 sequence is 15 residues long. The germline CDR1 and CDR2 sequences are KGHSH and LQKENI. Trimming removed 2 bases from V and 2 bases from J, with 12 bases in between. Sequencing used immunoSEQ multiplex PCR; TCRdb keeps in-frame clones, though not all of them. This sample has around 130,000 clones, with about 90% found just once. As regards this clone: Its antigen is unidentified.

V usage is TRBV18 and J usage is TRBJ1-2; D gene unclear. The origin of this receptor is a human donor with melanoma. The CDR3 region is CASSPRADLNYGYTF. CDR3 bases: TGTGCCAGCTCACCAAGGGCAGACCTGAACTATGGCTACACCTTC. Full variable domain (outside the CDR3, taken from reference TRBV18 and TRBJ1-2): NAGVMQNPRHLVRRRGQEARLRCSPMKGHSHVYWYRQLPEEGLKFMVYLQKENIIDESGMPKERFSAEFPKEGPSILRIQQVVRGDSAAYFCASSPRADLNYGYTFGSGTRLTVV.